This T cell receptor (beta chain) was retrieved from a study of blood T cell repertoires in COVID-19. This clone was counted once. V lost 6 bases to trimming and J lost 11 bases; unmatched junction nucleotides: 9. The CDR3 runs 12 residues. The germline gives CDR1 SEHNR, CDR2 FQNEAQ (reference sequence). Per the study methods: By means of reference gene primer amplification, nucleated cell counts were estimated. Data came from immunoSEQ multiplex PCR; TCRdb stores just in-frame clones and leaves some out. V and J calls plus clone size are reproduced from that table; the DNA served to infer D and trimming. The top ten hold 8.8% of the sample, which has about 46,000 clones, 70% to 85% seen once.

This TCR derives from a man in his sixties with acute or convalescent COVID-19. Sequencing input: peripheral blood. V is TRBV7-9 and J is TRBJ1-1; 7 nucleotides agree with TRBD1. CDR3: CASRSPGTEAFF. CDR3 DNA: TGTGCCAGCAGATCCCCCGGGACAGAGGCTTTCTTT.